The present entry profiles one T cell receptor beta chain with its context. What it binds is not known. The sample comes from a study of cytomegalovirus exposure and HLA in healthy donors. Regarding the study as a whole: Within the data, a cluster of highly shared sequence variants was likely a sequencing artifact.

The study ran its PCR with 60 Vbeta and 13 Jbeta primers. In the original analysis: In a later analysis, approximately 80 million unique TCR beta chains included roughly 11 million shared by two or more donors. This table comes from immunoSEQ multiplex PCR, and its TCRdb copy is limited to in-frame clones, with some not included. V and J calls and clone size come straight from that table; D and trimming were deduced from the DNA. Of 200,000 to 250,000 clones listed, about 80% were seen once; the top ten hold 0.58%. Germline V gene data show CDR1 as SEHNR and CDR2 as FQNEAQ (reference sequence). CDR3 length: 16 residues. J lost 5 bases, V lost 5 bases, and 14 bases had no gene match.

This clonotype was sampled from a middle-aged woman in good health and CMV-seronegative. The sequencing sample was made of PBMCs. The chain is built from TRBV7-9 and TRBJ2-5, with 7 bases aligning to TRBD2. The CDR3: CASSPPGGLRGETQYF. The CDR3 DNA is TGTGCCAGCAGCCCGCCGGGGGGACTGCGGGGGGAGACCCAGTACTTC.